The 17 T cell receptor beta chains below all came from one sample that was sequenced in a study of T cell repertoires in cytomegalovirus infection. Using its own MiXCR run on the reads, TCRdb lists one record per CDR3 protein. The table has a few hundred thousand distinct CDR3 sequences, 12% to 15% seen once. Source material: PBMCs. The receptors here all came from a human donor in good health (CMV status not recorded). Some clones in this sample may be carry-over from other donors' samples.

This clonotype has more than one count but fewer than ten. This sequence joins TRBV15 and TRBJ1-6; D is possibly TRBD1 (6 bases). CDR1 is LNHNV and CDR2 is YYDKDF in the germline V gene (reference sequence). The CDR3 length is 14 residues. V was cut by 3 bases and J by 5 bases, with 8 bases left in between. The CDR3 loop is CATSRAGDNSPLHF. DNA of the CDR3: TGTGCCACCAGCAGGGCAGGGGATAATTCACCCCTCCACTTT.

The rearrangement uses TRBV5-1 and TRBJ1-2; 8 bases match TRBD1. The CDR3 is made up of 14 amino acids. V was clipped by 1 base and J by 8 bases; unmatched bases: 7. Germline CDR1 and CDR2: SGHRS and YFSETQ. The CDR3: CASSLSGDRGGYTF. CDR3 coding DNA: TGCGCCAGCAGCTTGTCGGGCGACAGGGGAGGCTACACCTTC.

To note about this clonotype: A much bigger clone sits one base away, suggesting this may be a read error. V is TRBV10-2 and J is TRBJ2-1, with 8 bases that match TRBD2. The CDR3 runs to 21 residues. J lost 5 bases, V lost 2 bases, and 23 bases had no gene match. Germline lookup yields CDR1 WSHSY and CDR2 SAAADI. CDR3 coding DNA: TGCGCCAGCAGTGAGGGCCCCCTCGCTCTCCGGGGACTAGTGGAACACAATGAGCAGTTCTTC. It is translated as CASSEGPLALRGLVEHNEQFF.

This clonotype was counted at least ten times. This chain connects TRBV7-2 to TRBJ2-1; 12 bases are shared with TRBD2. The CDR3 is made up of 14 amino acids. Germline CDR1 is SGHTA and CDR2 is FQGNSA. V gave up 8 bases and J gave up 9 bases; unmatched junction bases: 8. The CDR3 bases are TGTGCCAGCGACCTGACTAGCGGGAGAGGTGAGCAGTTCTTC. This sequence encodes CASDLTSGRGEQFF.

There are a few counts of this clonotype. This chain joins TRBV5-6 and TRBJ2-5; the D call may be TRBD1 or TRBD2 (5 bases each). Between the trimmed V and J ends, which lost 4 bases and 5 bases, there was a span of 18 bases. In germline, CDR1 is SGHDT, CDR2 YYEEEE. CDR3 length equals 15 residues. For the CDR3, the DNA is TGTGCCAGCAGCGGGGGTCGATCCCCGGGTGAGACCCAGTACTTC. It yields the protein CASSGGRSPGETQYF. The full variable domain, completed using reference TRBV5-6 and TRBJ2-5, is DAGVTQSPTHLIKTRGQQVTLRCSPKSGHDTVSWYQQALGQGPQFIFQYYEEEERQRGNFPDRFSGHQFPNYSSELNVNALLLGDSALYLCASSGGRSPGETQYFGPGTRLLVL.

This clonotype was detected ten times or more. The chain is built from TRBV4-1 and TRBJ2-5; 10 bases map to TRBD1. Germline CDR1 MGHRA, CDR2 YSYEKL. V shed 1 base, J shed 2 bases, and the junction held 7 bases outside the gene matches. CDR3 length equals 17 residues. CDR3 nucleotide sequence: TGCGCCAGCAGCCAAGGACAGGGGGCGGGAATGCAAGAGACCCAGTACTTC. It is translated as CASSQGQGAGMQETQYF.

This clonotype came up a few times. The gene calls are TRBV6-5 and TRBJ2-7; 7 bases are a match to TRBD1. CDR1 and CDR2 (germline): MNHEY, SVGAGI. V dropped 2 bases and J dropped 5; count of bases not matched to a gene: 6. This CDR3 contains 14 residues. This CDR3 reads CASSYAFTGDEQYF. The DNA of the CDR3 is TGTGCCAGCAGTTACGCATTTACAGGGGACGAGCAGTACTTC.

This clonotype appeared many times. The chain is built from TRBV2 and TRBJ1-5; 10 bases are a match to TRBD1. With 6 bases clipped from V and 1 base from J, the junction kept 3 bases outside the gene matches. The CDR3 length is 15 residues. Germline CDR1 reads SNHLY; CDR2 reads FYNNEI. In nucleotides, the CDR3 is TGTGCCAGCAGGGGACAGGGGTTCAGCAATCAGCCCCAGCATTTT. It encodes CASRGQGFSNQPQHF.

This clonotype was counted ten times or more. The J gene is TRBJ2-1, the V gene TRBV7-2; D is undetermined. Germline V gene sequence: CDR1 SGHTA, CDR2 FQGNSA. Trimming removed 8 bases from V and 0 bases from J, with 14 bases in between. This CDR3 has 15 amino acids. CDR3: CASVPRFISYNEQFF. CDR3 nucleotides: TGTGCCAGCGTTCCCCGGTTTATCTCCTACAATGAGCAGTTCTTC. Combining the CDR3 with reference TRBV7-2 and TRBJ2-1 gives the whole variable domain GAGVSQSPSNKVTEKGKDVELRCDPISGHTALYWYRQSLGQGLEFLIYFQGNSAPDKSGLPSDRFSAERTGGSVSTLTIQRTQQEDSAVYLCASVPRFISYNEQFFGPGTRLTVL.

This chain uses TRBV20-1 with TRBJ2-1; unclear D gene. In germline, CDR1 is DFQATT, CDR2 SNEGSKA (reference sequence). Trimming shortened V by 0 bases and J by 5 bases, and 11 bases separated the two germline ends. The CDR3 runs 14 residues. This CDR3 is CSARDRLFNNEQFF. The DNA of the CDR3 is TGCAGTGCTAGAGATCGGCTTTTCAACAATGAGCAGTTCTTC.

This clonotype was detected many times. This chain links TRBV7-9 with TRBJ2-7; 9 nucleotides agree with TRBD2. Trimming cost V 2 bases and J 4 bases; bases outside gene matches: 12. This CDR3 has 17 amino acids. Germline V lookup: CDR1 SEHNR, CDR2 FQNEAQ (reference sequence). The CDR3 nucleotides read TGTGCCAGCAGCTTACCAGCGGGGGGCTTTCCCCTTTACGAGCAGTACTTC. It is translated as CASSLPAGGFPLYEQYF.

The V call is TRBV7-3, the J call TRBJ2-3; D is possibly TRBD1 (6 bases). The V end was cut by 5 bases, the J end by 3 bases, with 9 bases between. The germline CDR1 and CDR2 sequences are SGHTA and FQGTGA. The CDR3 is 13 amino acids. The CDR3: CASSIQGTDTQYF. For the CDR3, the DNA is TGTGCCAGCAGCATCCAGGGGACAGATACGCAGTATTTT.

The chain recombines TRBV18 with TRBJ2-2; tentative D call: TRBD1 (6 bases). V was shortened by 0 bases and J by 0 bases, with 11 bases between the two germline ends. CDR1 KGHSH and CDR2 LQKENI come from the germline V gene. The CDR3 has 17 amino acids. The CDR3 here is CASSPPRQASNTGELFF. CDR3 DNA: TGTGCCAGCTCACCACCGAGACAGGCCTCGAACACCGGGGAGCTGTTTTTT.

This clonotype was observed at least ten times. The chain joins TRBV7-2 to TRBJ1-1, with D possibly being TRBD1 (5 bases). The CDR3 sequence is 14 residues long. Germline V gene sequence: CDR1 SGHTA, CDR2 FQGNSA. The ends were cut back, 5 bases at V and 4 bases at J, with 14 bases in the middle. The CDR3 reads CASSTSEGSTEAFF. The CDR3 DNA sequence: TGTGCCAGCAGCACCTCAGAGGGGAGCACTGAAGCTTTCTTT.

The genes are TRBV7-6 and TRBJ2-1; D is unresolved. CDR3 length: 12 residues. Germline CDR1 reads SGHVS; CDR2 reads FNYEAQ. Trimming cost V 1 base and J 12 bases, with 10 bases left between them. The CDR3 here is CASSLGGEGQFF. The CDR3 DNA reads TGTGCCAGCAGCTTAGGAGGTGAAGGGCAGTTCTTC.

This clonotype occurred many times. V usage is TRBV7-9 and J usage is TRBJ1-5; 7 nucleotides align to TRBD1. In germline, CDR1 is SEHNR, CDR2 FQNEAQ (reference sequence). The CDR3 contains 15 residues. V trimming: 4 bases; J trimming: 0 bases; junction bases outside the gene matches: 3. The CDR3 DNA reads TGTGCCAGCAGCTCGCCAGGGGGTAGCAATCAGCCCCAGCATTTT. Translation: CASSSPGGSNQPQHF.

The table lists this clonotype with a few counts. The chain employs TRBV7-3 and TRBJ2-3, with 8 bases aligning to TRBD1. With 4 bases clipped from V and 1 base from J, the junction kept 4 bases outside the gene matches. There are 15 residues in the CDR3. Germline CDR1 SGHTA, CDR2 FQGTGA. The CDR3 protein is CASSSWGQGTDTQYF. The CDR3 DNA reads as TGTGCCAGCAGCTCCTGGGGACAGGGCACAGATACGCAGTATTTT.